Listed below are T cell receptor beta chains from one sample, sequenced in a study of blood T cell repertoires in COVID-19. Clones were sequenced by immunoSEQ multiplex PCR, and TCRdb holds only the in-frame ones, with some missing. The sample has fewer than 400,000 clones, about 86% seen once. Sequenced: PBMCs or T cells enriched from blood (not recorded which). The origin of the receptors is a woman aged 50 to 60 who had recovered from COVID-19. Each CDR3 is given with its conserved first and last residue. The D gene is left open where the match is weak. Some rows have no size entry. The others give once, few or many, or a class for an expanded clone.

d_call	cdr3_length	v_call	clone_size	j_call	cdr3_aa	cdr3_nt
.	14	TRBV20-1	.	TRBJ1-2	CSASTPTDNYGYTF	TGCAGTGCTAGTACGCCGACAGACAACTATGGCTACACCTTC
.	15	TRBV5-1	.	TRBJ2-3	CASSLYGRSTDTQYF	TGCGCCAGCAGCTTGTATGGGCGTAGCACAGATACGCAGTATTTT
.	11	TRBV6-5	many	TRBJ2-7	CASSYTGKQYF	TGTGCCAGCAGTTACACAGGGAAGCAGTACTTC
TRBD2	16	TRBV4-1	.	TRBJ2-2	CASTQWGGGSGGELFF	TGCGCCAGCACCCAGTGGGGCGGGGGTTCAGGCGGGGAGCTGTTTTTT
TRBD1	13	TRBV6-2/TRBV6-3	.	TRBJ1-2	CASSETGFYGYTF	TGTGCCAGCAGCGAGACAGGGTTCTATGGCTACACCTTC
.	16	TRBV7-2	.	TRBJ1-6	CASSLVGLAYNSPLHF	TGTGCCAGCAGCTTAGTCGGGTTGGCCTATAATTCACCCCTCCACTTT
.	15	TRBV3-1/TRBV3-2	.	TRBJ2-5	CASTPRGTLQETQYF	TGTGCCAGCACCCCAAGAGGGACATTGCAAGAGACCCAGTACTTC
.	15	TRBV21-1	.	TRBJ2-1	CASSKVAGGQGEQFF	TGTGCCAGCAGCAAAGTAGCGGGGGGGCAGGGTGAGCAGTTCTTC
.	14	TRBV7-2	.	TRBJ2-5	CASRLFRTQETQYF	TGTGCCAGCCGACTTTTCCGTACCCAAGAGACCCAGTACTTC
.	13	TRBV4-1	.	TRBJ2-2	CASSQGQGRELFF	TGCGCCAGCAGCCAAGGGCAGGGCAGGGAGCTGTTTTTT
.	16	TRBV6-2/TRBV6-3	once	TRBJ2-5	CASSSPRTVHGETQYF	TGTGCCAGCAGTTCTCCCCGGACAGTCCACGGAGAGACCCAGTACTTC
.	14	TRBV7-2	.	TRBJ2-7	CASSLVRQANEQYF	TGTGCCAGCAGCTTAGTACGACAGGCAAACGAGCAGTACTTC
.	14	TRBV29-1	.	TRBJ1-5	CSVAVGRVNQPQHF	TGCAGCGTTGCGGTAGGGAGAGTCAATCAGCCCCAGCATTTT
TRBD1	17	TRBV24-1	once	TRBJ2-6	CATSDSGTGPGANVLTF	TGTGCCACCAGTGATTCCGGGACAGGGCCTGGGGCCAACGTCCTGACTTTC
TRBD1	17	TRBV4-2	.	TRBJ1-6	CASSHGQGAPYNSPLHF	TGTGCCAGCAGCCACGGCCAGGGGGCCCCCTATAATTCACCCCTCCACTTT
TRBD2	14	TRBV7-2	.	TRBJ2-7	CASSPSGGAGEQYF	TGTGCCAGCAGCCCGAGCGGGGGGGCAGGGGAGCAGTACTTC
.	14	TRBV18	.	TRBJ2-3	CASSAGQTTDTQYF	TGTGCCAGCTCTGCCGGACAGACCACAGATACGCAGTATTTT
.	14	TRBV18	.	TRBJ2-5	CASSATVGRETQYF	TGTGCCAGCTCAGCGACAGTTGGTCGGGAGACCCAGTACTTC
TRBD1	14	TRBV7-9	.	TRBJ1-1	CASSVGQGATEAFF	TGTGCCAGCAGCGTGGGTCAGGGGGCCACTGAAGCTTTCTTT
.	13	TRBV12-3/TRBV12-4	.	TRBJ2-5	CASSLNSVETQYF	TGTGCCAGCAGTTTGAATAGCGTGGAGACCCAGTACTTC
TRBD1	13	TRBV10-3	.	TRBJ1-1	CAISGDRNTEAFF	TGTGCCATCAGTGGGGACAGGAACACTGAAGCTTTCTTT
.	15	TRBV7-6	.	TRBJ2-1	CASSSRARRDNEQFF	TGTGCCAGCAGCTCCCGGGCTCGGCGGGACAATGAGCAGTTCTTC
TRBD1	13	TRBV2	.	TRBJ2-5	CASSGTGLETQYF	TGTGCCAGCAGTGGGACAGGGTTGGAGACCCAGTACTTC
TRBD2	17	TRBV4-2	.	TRBJ2-5	CASSQPGTSGDGETQYF	TGTGCCAGCAGCCAACCCGGGACTAGCGGGGATGGGGAGACCCAGTACTTC
.	16	TRBV6-1	.	TRBJ2-1	CASSAKALQGYNEQFF	TGTGCCAGCAGTGCGAAGGCGCTACAGGGATACAATGAGCAGTTCTTC
.	15	TRBV19	.	TRBJ2-2	CASRTDRFWPGELFF	TGTGCCAGTAGAACTGACAGGTTTTGGCCCGGGGAGCTGTTTTTT
TRBD2	14	TRBV4-2	.	TRBJ2-7	CASSSLADAYEQYF	TGTGCCAGCAGCTCCCTAGCGGATGCCTACGAGCAGTACTTC
.	16	TRBV2	.	TRBJ2-4	CASSPSVVVAKNIQYF	TGTGCCAGCAGTCCCTCCGTAGTCGTAGCCAAAAACATTCAGTACTTC
.	13	TRBV7-9	.	TRBJ1-6	CASSLHESSPLHF	TGTGCCAGCAGCCTCCACGAGAGTTCACCCCTCCACTTT
.	15	TRBV27	once	TRBJ2-5	CASSLSVASQETQYF	TGTGCCAGCAGCTTAAGCGTAGCCAGTCAAGAGACCCAGTACTTC
TRBD1	13	TRBV29-1	once	TRBJ1-1	CSVAGQRNTEAFF	TGCAGCGTGGCGGGACAGAGGAACACTGAAGCTTTCTTT
TRBD1	15	TRBV2	once	TRBJ2-7	CASRNRDRGFYEQYF	TGTGCCAGCCGGAACCGGGACAGGGGGTTCTACGAGCAGTACTTC
TRBD1	15	TRBV4-1	few	TRBJ1-5	CASSQVASGGLPQHF	TGCGCCAGCAGCCAAGTAGCGTCAGGGGGCTTGCCCCAGCATTTT
.	11	TRBV27	.	TRBJ2-3	CASLLADTQYF	TGTGCCAGCCTCCTAGCAGATACGCAGTATTTT
TRBD1	13	TRBV28	.	TRBJ1-5	CASNHRGNQPQHF	TGTGCCAGCAATCACAGGGGGAATCAGCCCCAGCATTTT
.	13	TRBV5-1	.	TRBJ2-3	CASSSSPTDTQYF	TGCGCCAGCAGCTCAAGCCCCACAGATACGCAGTATTTT
.	14	TRBV5-6	once	TRBJ1-5	CASSLSRSNQPQHF	TGTGCCAGCAGCTTGAGTCGGAGCAATCAGCCCCAGCATTTT
TRBD1	15	TRBV7-3	.	TRBJ1-2	CASSDGTGGSNGYTF	TGTGCCAGCAGCGACGGGACAGGGGGAAGTAATGGCTACACCTTC
.	14	TRBV3-1/TRBV3-2	.	TRBJ1-1	CASSQATVNTEAFF	TGTGCCAGCAGCCAGGCGACAGTGAACACTGAAGCTTTCTTT
TRBD2	16	TRBV20-1	.	TRBJ2-3	CSAGDHWRGSTDTQYF	TGCAGTGCTGGTGATCACTGGCGGGGGAGCACAGATACGCAGTATTTT
.	17	TRBV21-1	.	TRBJ2-7	CASSPGLAGAEIYEQYF	TGTGCCAGCAGCCCGGGACTAGCGGGGGCTGAGATCTACGAGCAGTACTTC
.	14	TRBV5-4	once	TRBJ2-5	CASSLATPKETQYF	TGTGCCAGCAGCTTGGCCACACCGAAAGAGACCCAGTACTTC
.	15	TRBV10-3	.	TRBJ1-1	CAIKISGNMNTEAFF	TGTGCCATCAAAATTTCAGGGAACATGAACACTGAAGCTTTCTTT
.	15	TRBV6-5	.	TRBJ2-3	CASRRQEEYTDTQYF	TGTGCCAGCAGGAGACAGGAGGAGTACACAGATACGCAGTATTTT
.	13	TRBV19	once	TRBJ1-1	CASSRGLGTEAFF	TGTGCCAGTAGTCGCGGGTTAGGCACTGAAGCTTTCTTT
.	14	TRBV2	.	TRBJ1-2	CASRVVGAPNGYTF	TGTGCCAGCAGGGTGGTGGGGGCCCCAAATGGCTACACCTTC
.	14	TRBV7-2	.	TRBJ2-7	CASSQGRVAYEQYF	TGTGCCAGCAGCCAGGGGCGAGTCGCCTACGAGCAGTACTTC
.	14	TRBV7-9	.	TRBJ1-5	CASSLDSSNQPQHF	TGTGCCAGCAGCTTAGACAGTAGCAATCAGCCCCAGCATTTT
TRBD2	13	TRBV13	.	TRBJ2-7	CASSRGLVYEQYF	TGTGCCAGCAGCCGCGGACTAGTCTACGAGCAGTACTTC
.	14	TRBV27	.	TRBJ1-5	CASSFSGGNQPQHF	TGTGCCAGCAGTTTCTCAGGGGGCAATCAGCCCCAGCATTTT
TRBD2	15	TRBV7-8	once	TRBJ2-2	CASSVSGGNTGELFF	TGTGCCAGCAGCGTTAGCGGGGGGAACACCGGGGAGCTGTTTTTT
.	16	TRBV7-2	.	TRBJ1-1	CASSLSSPAVGTEAFF	TGTGCCAGCAGCTTAAGCTCTCCGGCGGTCGGGACTGAAGCTTTCTTT